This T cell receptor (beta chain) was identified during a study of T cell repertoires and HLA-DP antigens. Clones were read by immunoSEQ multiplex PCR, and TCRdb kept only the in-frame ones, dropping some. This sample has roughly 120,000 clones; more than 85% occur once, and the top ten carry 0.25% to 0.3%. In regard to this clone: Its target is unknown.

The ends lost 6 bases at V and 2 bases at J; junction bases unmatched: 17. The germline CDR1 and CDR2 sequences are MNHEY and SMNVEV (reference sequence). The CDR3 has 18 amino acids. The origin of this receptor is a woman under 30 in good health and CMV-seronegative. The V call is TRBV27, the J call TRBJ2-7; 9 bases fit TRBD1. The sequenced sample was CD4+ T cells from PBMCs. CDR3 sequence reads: CASSKLSFRDRVTYEQYF. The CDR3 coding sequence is TGTGCCAGCAGCAAGTTATCCTTCCGGGACAGGGTAACCTACGAGCAGTACTTC.